The clone carrying this TCR beta chain has a handful of counts. As yet, its antigen is unknown. This sample is drawn from a study of cytomegalovirus exposure and HLA in healthy donors. Study-level points and caveats: Differences between HLA loci emerged in a later analysis of TCR association rates, with DRB1 most and HLA-C fewest.

60 Vbeta and 13 Jbeta primers were used in PCR. Here immunoSEQ multiplex PCR was the method, and the copy in TCRdb shows in-frame clones only, minus some. This sample carries about 130,000 clones, roughly 75% of them seen once, and the ten largest clones take about 11%. Whereas donors were nominally healthy upon sampling, unrecorded immune exposures were probable. The germline CDR1 and CDR2 sequences are ENHRY and SYGVKD. V was shortened by 4 bases and J by 7 bases, with 17 bases between the two germline ends. The length of the CDR3 is 14 residues. The sequencing input was PBMCs. The source is a man aged 25-45 years in good health and CMV-seropositive. The chain couples TRBV10-3 to TRBJ2-7, with D possibly being TRBD1 (7 bases). CDR3: CAISGQGGLGEQYF. DNA for the CDR3: TGTGCCATCAGTGGACAGGGAGGACTGGGGGAGCAGTACTTC.